Listed below are T cell receptor beta chains from one sample, sequenced in a study of T cell responses to AZD1222 COVID-19 vaccine. Profiled with immunoSEQ multiplex PCR; TCRdb holds only in-frame clones, not every one. This table has 120,000 or so clones, about 90% appearing once. The source material was peripheral blood, sampled on day 0 of AZD1222 vaccination. The receptors derive from an adult in good health. The CDR3 runs from the conserved cysteine through the conserved F or W. A D gene is named only where the DNA matches it firmly. Size values are once, few and many counts, or a class for expanded clones, and some rows have none.

.	TRBV30	.	TRBJ1-2	TGTGCCTGGAGTGTAGGGGGTGGGAGTGGCTACACCTTC	CAWSVGGGSGYTF
.	TRBV5-1	.	TRBJ1-6	TGCGCCAGCAGCTTAGGATCCGGACAACAGGGTAATTCACCCCTCCACTTT	CASSLGSGQQGNSPLHF
.	TRBV10-2	.	TRBJ1-6	TGCGCCAGCAAGCAGGAATGGAATTCACCCCTCCACTTT	CASKQEWNSPLHF
.	TRBV19	.	TRBJ1-3	TGTGCCAGTAGTATGTCCACAGACTCTGGAAACACCATATATTTT	CASSMSTDSGNTIYF
once	TRBV6-1	.	TRBJ1-2	TGTGCCAGCAGTGATTGGGGCGAGCGTGGCTACACCTTC	CASSDWGERGYTF
.	TRBV27	.	TRBJ2-1	TGTGCCAGCAGTGCTCCTGGGGGAGTGGCCAATGAGCAGTTCTTC	CASSAPGGVANEQFF
.	TRBV7-2	.	TRBJ1-3	TGTGCCAGCAGCTTAGGTATAGGGAGCGGAAACACCATATATTTT	CASSLGIGSGNTIYF
.	TRBV19	.	TRBJ2-1	TGTGCCAGTAGCGCACCAAGGGACACCTCATTCAATGAGCAGTTCTTC	CASSAPRDTSFNEQFF
.	TRBV29-1	TRBD1	TRBJ1-1	TGCAGCGCCCCAGGGGGGGCTGAAGCTTTCTTT	CSAPGGAEAFF
.	TRBV27	.	TRBJ2-1	TGTGCCAGCAGTTTCGCATTAGCCGCCTCCTACAATGAGCAGTTCTTC	CASSFALAASYNEQFF
few	TRBV7-9	.	TRBJ1-1	TGTGCCAGCAGGAGAGCGGGGAACACTGAAGCTTTCTTT	CASRRAGNTEAFF
few	TRBV5-1	TRBD1	TRBJ1-1	TGCGCCAGCAGCCCATCCGGGACAGGGTGGACTGAAGCTTTCTTT	CASSPSGTGWTEAFF
once	TRBV2	TRBD1	TRBJ1-6	TGTGCCAGCAGTGTTCAGGGGGGCAATTCACCCCTCCACTTT	CASSVQGGNSPLHF
once	TRBV6-2/TRBV6-3	.	TRBJ1-5	TGTGCCAGCAGTTACTCTGTAACGCGTCAGCCCCAGCATTTT	CASSYSVTRQPQHF
.	TRBV29-1	.	TRBJ2-2	TGCAGCGTTGAACGTCGGGGGCGGGGTATGAGCGGGGAGCTGTTTTTT	CSVERRGRGMSGELFF
.	TRBV12-3/TRBV12-4	.	TRBJ1-5	TGTGCCAGCAGTAAGGTTGGGGCTCAGCCCCAGCATTTT	CASSKVGAQPQHF
.	TRBV18	.	TRBJ2-7	TGTGCCAGCTCACCATCGGCAGACTCCTACGAGCAGTACTTC	CASSPSADSYEQYF
.	TRBV30	.	TRBJ1-6	TGTGCCTGGATACGACAGCGACTCGTCCATTCACCCCTCCACTTT	CAWIRQRLVHSPLHF
once	TRBV19	.	TRBJ2-5	TGTGCCAGTAGTCCAATTCGTCGGACGGAGACCCAGTACTTC	CASSPIRRTETQYF
once	TRBV5-1	.	TRBJ1-5	TGCGCCAGCAGCTTGTCAGGCAGTTATAGCAATCAGCCCCAGCATTTT	CASSLSGSYSNQPQHF
.	TRBV7-8	.	TRBJ1-1	TGTGCCAGCAGCTTGGAGATTGTGAGGACTGAAGCTTTCTTT	CASSLEIVRTEAFF
.	TRBV2	.	TRBJ2-3	TGTGCCAGCAGTACCACTAGCACAGATACGCAGTATTTT	CASSTTSTDTQYF
.	TRBV7-8	TRBD1	TRBJ1-6	TGTGCCAGCAGTAAAACAGGGGTAGCCTATAATTCACCCCTCCACTTT	CASSKTGVAYNSPLHF
few	TRBV19	.	TRBJ1-2	TGTGCCACCCGGCGGATCTCCGACTATGGCTACACCTTC	CATRRISDYGYTF